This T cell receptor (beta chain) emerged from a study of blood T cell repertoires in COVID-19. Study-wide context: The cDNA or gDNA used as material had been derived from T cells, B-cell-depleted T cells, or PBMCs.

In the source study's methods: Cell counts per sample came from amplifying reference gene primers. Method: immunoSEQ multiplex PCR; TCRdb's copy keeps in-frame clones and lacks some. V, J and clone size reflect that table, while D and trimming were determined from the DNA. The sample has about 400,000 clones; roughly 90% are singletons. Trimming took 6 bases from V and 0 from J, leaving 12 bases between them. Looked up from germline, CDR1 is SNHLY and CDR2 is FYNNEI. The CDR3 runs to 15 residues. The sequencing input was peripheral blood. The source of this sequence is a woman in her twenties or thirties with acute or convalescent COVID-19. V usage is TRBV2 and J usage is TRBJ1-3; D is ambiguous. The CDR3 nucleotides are TGTGCCAGCAGCCCTGACGGGAACTCTGGAAACACCATATATTTT. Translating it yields CASSPDGNSGNTIYF.